A single sample gave rise to the 17 T cell receptor beta chains below, sequenced in a study of blood T cell repertoires in COVID-19. The protocol was immunoSEQ multiplex PCR, while the TCRdb copy is restricted to in-frame clones and leaves out a portion. This sample carries about 440,000 clones, about 85% of them seen once, and the ten largest clones take around 1.8%. Sequencing input: PBMCs or T cells enriched from blood (not recorded which). The receptors stem from a woman younger than 30 with acute COVID-19.

This rearrangement joins TRBV2 to TRBJ2-7; possibly TRBD1 for D (6 bases). The CDR3 is 15 residues long. V lost 7 bases and J 7 bases, leaving 23 bases between the germline ends. The germline V gene has CDR1 SNHLY and CDR2 FYNNEI. The chain's CDR3 is CASNPLQGRVGEQYF. The CDR3 DNA follows: TGTGCCAGCAACCCCCTACAGGGTAGAGTGGGAGAGCAGTACTTC.

Only one count was recorded for this clone. As DNA, the CDR3 is TGTGCCAGCAGTACCGGGAGCTACAATGAGCAGTTCTTC. This codes for CASSTGSYNEQFF. The gene calls are TRBV7-9 and TRBJ2-1; a weak D match, TRBD2 (6 bases). V lost 6 bases, J lost 3 bases, and 9 bases lay in between. Germline CDR1 reads SEHNR; CDR2 reads FQNEAQ (reference sequence). The CDR3 runs 13 residues.

In regard to this clone: Different DNA sequences within this sample yield the same CDR3. This chain links TRBV2 with TRBJ1-5; TRBD1 matches 8 bases. Germline CDR1 SNHLY, CDR2 FYNNEI. This CDR3 comprises 15 residues. V dropped 5 bases and J dropped 1; count of bases not matched to a gene: 4. CDR3 nucleotides: TGTGCCAGCAGTCGTGACAGGGGAAGCAATCAGCCCCAGCATTTT. Its translation is CASSRDRGSNQPQHF.

This clone appeared once. The J gene is TRBJ2-5, the V gene TRBV24-1, with a tentative D call TRBD1 (5 bases). The CDR3 has 12 amino acids. V lost 7 bases and J 4 bases, leaving 9 bases between the germline ends. From germline, CDR1 is KGHDR and CDR2 SFDVKD. The CDR3 is CATSRVGETQYF. CDR3 nucleotides: TGTGCCACCAGCAGGGTAGGAGAGACCCAGTACTTC.

The chain uses TRBV2 and TRBJ2-1, with a possible D match to TRBD1 (5 bases). Looked up from germline, CDR1 is SNHLY and CDR2 is FYNNEI. The CDR3 covers 12 residues. The V end was cut by 5 bases, the J end by 6 bases, with 8 bases between. As DNA, the CDR3 is TGTGCCAGCAGTACAGGTGGCAATGAGCAGTTCTTC. Its translation: CASSTGGNEQFF.

The V and J genes are TRBV29-1 and TRBJ2-1; D might be TRBD1 (6 bases). In germline, CDR1 is SQVTM, CDR2 ANQGSEA. The V end lost 1 base, the J end lost 0 bases, and 10 bases lay between the germline ends. The CDR3 runs 15 residues. The CDR3 loop reads CSVEGGLSSYNEQFF. The CDR3 DNA follows: TGCAGCGTTGAAGGGGGGCTTTCCTCCTACAATGAGCAGTTCTTC.

The sample holds one count of this clone. The rearrangement links TRBV5-8 to TRBJ2-5, with 15 bases aligning to TRBD2. The CDR3 is 16 amino acids. The V gene's germline CDR1 is SGHTS and CDR2 YDEGEE. V shed 3 bases, J shed 5 bases, and the junction held 5 bases outside the gene matches. The CDR3 sequence is CASSSGTSGGMETQYF. CDR3 in DNA: TGTGCCAGCAGCTCAGGGACTAGCGGGGGGATGGAGACCCAGTACTTC. The whole variable domain, remainder taken from reference TRBV5-8 and TRBJ2-5, is EAGVTQSPTHLIKTRGQQATLRCSPISGHTSVYWYQQALGLGLQFLLWYDEGEERNRGNFPPRFSGRQFPNYSSELNVNALELEDSALYLCASSSGTSGGMETQYFGPGTRLLVL.

The CDR3 sequence is CASSGQGDGQPQHF. The CDR3 DNA is TGTGCCAGCAGCGGACAGGGGGATGGTCAGCCCCAGCATTTT. The chain has TRBV9 and TRBJ1-5, with TRBD1 identical over 9 bases. With V trimmed by 3 bases and J by 6 bases, 4 bases remained unmatched. CDR1 is SGDLS and CDR2 is YYNGEE in the germline V gene. There are 14 residues in the CDR3.

This clone was seen a single time. The gene calls are TRBV6-5 and TRBJ2-5; the D is unclear. Trimming stripped 4 bases from V and 3 bases from J, with 6 bases between. The CDR3 loop spans 12 amino acids. CDR1 MNHEY and CDR2 SVGAGI come from the germline V gene. The CDR3 DNA reads as TGTGCCAGCAGTTCGGCGGAAGAGACCCAGTACTTC. Translating it yields CASSSAEETQYF.

The chain couples TRBV11-2 to TRBJ2-1, with TRBD2 matching over 7 bases. V was clipped by 1 base and J by 4 bases; unmatched bases: 10. Germline V gene data show CDR1 as SGHAT and CDR2 as FQNNGV. This CDR3 is 17 amino acids long. The CDR3 DNA is TGTGCCAGCAGCTTAGTAGTCGTGAGCGGGATTTACAATGAGCAGTTCTTC. It yields the protein CASSLVVVSGIYNEQFF.

This chain connects TRBV5-4 to TRBJ2-3; 8 bases agree with TRBD2. Looked up from germline, CDR1 is SGHNT and CDR2 is YYREEE (reference sequence). V shed 5 bases and J 5 bases; nucleotides not matched to a gene: 7. The CDR3 is 14 residues long. Here the CDR3 DNA reads TGTGCCAGCAGTCCGGGGGGGCGTGAAGATACGCAGTATTTT. This gives the protein CASSPGGREDTQYF.

In its sample, this clone was seen a few times. The chain has TRBV6-5 and TRBJ2-7; 10 positions match TRBD2. Germline CDR1 and CDR2: MNHEY and SVGAGI. CDR3 size: 15 residues. J was trimmed by 0 bases and V by 6 bases; bases with no gene match: 5. The CDR3 reads CASSVLAGASYEQYF. The DNA for the CDR3 is TGTGCCAGCAGCGTTCTAGCGGGAGCCTCCTACGAGCAGTACTTC.

The chain has TRBV2 and TRBJ1-5, with D perhaps TRBD1 (6 bases). Germline lookup yields CDR1 SNHLY and CDR2 FYNNEI. Trimming took 1 base from V and 5 from J, leaving 12 bases between them. The CDR3 is 15 amino acids. Written as DNA, the CDR3 is TGTGCCAGCAGTGAAGTGACCAGGGGAGATCAGCCCCAGCATTTT. This translates into CASSEVTRGDQPQHF.

V and J are TRBV11-1 and TRBJ2-7; D may be TRBD1 (6 bases). From germline, CDR1 is SGHAT and CDR2 FQDESV (reference sequence). Trimming pared 2 bases from V and 4 bases from J, leaving 12 bases between. The length of the CDR3 is 14 residues. The CDR3 protein is CASSLTRGVYEQYF. CDR3 sequence (DNA): TGTGCCAGCAGCTTAACCAGGGGAGTTTACGAGCAGTACTTC. The variable domain in full, completed from reference TRBV11-1 and TRBJ2-7, reads EAEVAQSPRYKITEKSQAVAFWCDPISGHATLYWYRQILGQGPELLVQFQDESVVDDSQLPKDRFSAERLKGVDSTLKIQPAELGDSAMYLCASSLTRGVYEQYFGPGTRLTVT.

V and J are TRBV7-9 and TRBJ2-5; TRBD2 matches at 14 bases. CDR3 length: 16 residues. V dropped 4 bases and J dropped 6; count of bases not matched to a gene: 7. The germline gives CDR1 SEHNR, CDR2 FQNEAQ (reference sequence). The CDR3 DNA is TGTGCCAGCAGCTCCGGGACTAGCGGGAGAGGAAAGACCCAGTACTTC. Protein product: CASSSGTSGRGKTQYF.

This sequence joins TRBV19 and TRBJ2-7, with TRBD1 matching over 8 bases. The CDR3 is 17 residues long. V lost 6 bases to trimming and J lost 1 base; unmatched junction nucleotides: 14. In germline, CDR1 is LNHDA, CDR2 SQIVND (reference sequence). The chain's CDR3 is CASSQGAGGSYSYEQYF. For the CDR3, the DNA is TGTGCCAGTAGCCAGGGGGCTGGAGGTAGCTATTCCTACGAGCAGTACTTC.

V and J are TRBV7-9 and TRBJ1-6; 7 bases fit TRBD1. The CDR3 has 13 amino acids. Trimming removed 4 bases from V and 12 bases from J; junction bases left unmatched: 6. Germline CDR1 reads SEHNR; CDR2 reads FQNEAQ (reference sequence). The CDR3 here is CASSSYRGRPLHF. Written as DNA, the CDR3 is TGTGCCAGCAGCTCTTACAGGGGCCGACCCCTCCACTTT.